This T cell receptor beta chain was sequenced for a study of T-cell reconstitution after alpha-beta-depleted transplantation in children. The CDR3 is 17 amino acids. Germline CDR1 is SGHDT and CDR2 is YYEEEE. V shed 5 bases and J shed 0 bases, with 15 bases lying between them. It was with unique molecular identifiers that the TCRbeta library was prepared. Using its own MiXCR run on the PCR reads, TCRdb lists one record per CDR3 protein. This table has some 500,000 distinct CDR3 sequences, 30% to 35% appearing once. Sequencing was performed on PBMCs from the stem cell graft donor, taken from the stem cell graft. The rearrangement uses TRBV5-6 and TRBJ2-6; the D is unclear. This TCR was sampled from a human donor who donated a stem cell graft to a child with aplastic anemia. CDR3 coding DNA: TGTGCCAGCAGTCCCGTACTACACCTCTCTGGGGCCAACGTCCTGACTTTC. This codes for CASSPVLHLSGANVLTF.